This T cell receptor (beta chain) was retrieved from a study of blood T cell repertoires in COVID-19. Study context: Researchers got acute and convalescent COVID-19 samples from the United States, Italy and Spain. Nucleic acid was either cDNA or gDNA, and it came from T cells, B-cell-depleted T cells, or PBMCs.

Sequenced by immunoSEQ multiplex PCR; TCRdb stores in-frame clones only, minus some. The table has approximately 60,000 clones, about three quarters seen once. Of note for this clone: At the DNA level, this CDR3 is encoded by other sequences in the same sample as well.

The CDR3 runs 14 residues. In germline, CDR1 is ENHRY, CDR2 SYGVKD. Deletions cut 3 bases from V and 7 bases from J, with 16 bases between. This sequence originates from a man over 45 with active or convalescent COVID-19. Sequencing input: peripheral blood. The chain is built from TRBV10-3 and TRBJ2-7, with D unresolved. The CDR3 loop reads CAISDYEQSTEQYF. The CDR3 region has the DNA TGTGCCATCAGTGACTACGAACAGTCTACGGAGCAGTACTTC.